The source of this T cell receptor (beta chain) is a study of blood T cell repertoires in COVID-19 (dated by TCRdb to between 2020 and 2021). Notes on the research overall: Collaborator samples came from the United States, Italy and Spain and covered acute and convalescent phases of COVID-19. The material from the prospective study consisted of cDNA or gDNA derived from T cells, B-cell-depleted T cells, or PBMCs. The samples were drawn from two sources: the first 160 participants of the ongoing ImmuneRACE study, and over 950 subjects contributed by 6 global collaborators. Where available, HLA class I and class II types were obtained from metadata supplied by the sample provider rather than from assay-based typing. The repertoires were made available in a free public database intended to serve as a resource for research on the immune response to SARS-CoV-2. The sample metadata nearly always contained a de-identified subject ID, COVID-19 status, age in years and sex. Subjects who had been exposed to COVID-19, were actively infected with it, or had recovered from it provided the deeply sampled blood TCRbeta repertoires that made up the dataset.

Each collaborating institution followed its own protocols to collect whole blood in K2EDTA tubes. For TCRbeta analysis, collaborators shipped samples as frozen whole blood, isolated PBMCs, or DNA extracted from either of those sample types. TCRbeta CDR3 regions were amplified from genomic DNA using the immunoSEQ Assay, a bias-controlled multiplex PCR. In the source study's methods: Within the assay, amplification of reference gene primers was used to estimate how many nucleated cells each sample contained. To quantify the absolute abundance of each unique TCRbeta CDR3 rearrangement, sequence reads were collapsed and filtered. Productive Simpson clonality was computed per sample as the square root of Simpson's diversity index over productive rearrangements. TCRdb obtained this table from immuneACCESS and retained in-frame rearrangements with V and J assigned. These tables miss some clones; where compared with another copy, unresolved V genes account for less than half of the shortfall, and the remainder is unexplained. V, J and clone size are taken as reported in that table, and D and trimming were inferred from the DNA itself. This sample comprises about 63,000 clones, about 86% of them detected only once. The top ten hold approximately 12% of the sample.

Via the germline V gene, CDR1 is KGHDR and CDR2 SFDVKD. The CDR3 measures 16 amino acids from cysteine to phenylalanine. The entry retains the CDR3 DNA only, 48 bases that are in frame from base 1. Trimming costs V 1 base and J 3 bases, and their ends lie 11 bases apart. Summary of the overall study and its limitations: How much clinical and demographic metadata was included differed by source and by participant, and the metadata was provided uncurated.

A word on this clone: Its cognate antigen has yet to be identified. Base qualities are not at hand, and no much larger clone is one base apart.

Material for sequencing was peripheral blood. The sequence was obtained from a human donor in a cohort sampled during active COVID-19. Here the chain combines TRBV24-1 and TRBJ2-2; a weak D assignment points to TRBD1 (5 bases agree). CDR3 reads: CATSDLRGYDTGELFF. The nucleotide sequence is given as TGTGCCACCAGTGATTTAAGGGGATACGACACCGGGGAGCTGTTTTTT.